These T cell receptor beta chains were read from a single sample in a study of cytomegalovirus exposure and HLA in healthy donors. The table came from immunoSEQ multiplex PCR; TCRdb's copy has only in-frame clones and leaves some out. The sample contains approximately 110,000 clones, 70% to 85% of which appear only once. The sample was PBMCs. The receptor set was obtained from a woman aged 40-49 years in good health and CMV-seronegative. CDR3s include the opening cysteine and the closing phenylalanine or tryptophan. The order of the fields is CDR3 protein, CDR3 DNA, V gene, J gene, D gene, clone size. D genes are given only for firm matches. The listing skips clone size in some rows; elsewhere it reads once, few, many or a size class.

CDR3aa: CASSLGLAGDEQFF; CDR3nt: TGTGCCAGCAGCTTAGGTTTAGCCGGGGATGAGCAGTTCTTC; v_gene: TRBV7-8; j_gene: TRBJ2-1; d_gene: -; abundance: -
CDR3aa: CSVHIAGGGSSSYEQYF; CDR3nt: TGCAGCGTCCACATAGCGGGCGGGGGGTCTTCCTCCTACGAGCAGTACTTC; v_gene: TRBV29-1; j_gene: TRBJ2-7; d_gene: TRBD2; abundance: once
CDR3aa: CAEGGEATDTQYF; CDR3nt: TGTGCCGAGGGGGGGGAAGCCACAGATACGCAGTATTTT; v_gene: TRBV7-2; j_gene: TRBJ2-3; d_gene: -; abundance: few
CDR3aa: CASSPGMRETQYF; CDR3nt: TGTGCCAGCAGCCCTGGAATGCGGGAGACCCAGTACTTC; v_gene: TRBV7-9; j_gene: TRBJ2-5; d_gene: -; abundance: -
CDR3aa: CASTRVLNTGELFF; CDR3nt: TGTGCCAGCACGCGGGTTTTGAACACCGGGGAGCTGTTTTTT; v_gene: TRBV2; j_gene: TRBJ2-2; d_gene: -; abundance: -
CDR3aa: CASSPMTSGSSGELFF; CDR3nt: TGTGCCAGTAGTCCCATGACTAGCGGGAGTAGTGGGGAGCTGTTTTTT; v_gene: TRBV19; j_gene: TRBJ2-2; d_gene: TRBD2; abundance: -
CDR3aa: CAISAGEGTPSDTEAFF; CDR3nt: TGTGCCATCAGTGCGGGGGAGGGCACCCCCTCCGACACTGAAGCTTTCTTT; v_gene: TRBV10-3; j_gene: TRBJ1-1; d_gene: -; abundance: -
CDR3aa: CASSRDRVGNQPQHF; CDR3nt: TGTGCCAGCAGTCGGGATAGGGTCGGCAATCAGCCCCAGCATTTT; v_gene: TRBV7-9; j_gene: TRBJ1-5; d_gene: -; abundance: -
CDR3aa: CASSGLAGDPYEQYF; CDR3nt: TGCGCCAGCAGCGGACTAGCGGGGGACCCCTACGAGCAGTACTTC; v_gene: TRBV4-1; j_gene: TRBJ2-7; d_gene: TRBD2; abundance: -
CDR3aa: CASSLYSLNQPQHF; CDR3nt: TGTGCCAGCAGCTTGTATAGCCTCAATCAGCCCCAGCATTTT; v_gene: TRBV5-6; j_gene: TRBJ1-5; d_gene: -; abundance: -
CDR3aa: CASSERGTSNVNEQFF; CDR3nt: TGCGCCAGCAGCGAAAGAGGGACTAGCAATGTCAATGAGCAGTTCTTC; v_gene: TRBV10-1; j_gene: TRBJ2-1; d_gene: TRBD2; abundance: -
CDR3aa: CASSQYRTGPEQYF; CDR3nt: TGCGCCAGCAGCCAATATCGGACAGGCCCCGAGCAGTACTTC; v_gene: TRBV4-3; j_gene: TRBJ2-7; d_gene: TRBD1; abundance: -
CDR3aa: CASRPGTGAADTQYF; CDR3nt: TGTGCCAGCAGACCCGGGACAGGGGCTGCCGATACGCAGTATTTT; v_gene: TRBV6-5; j_gene: TRBJ2-3; d_gene: TRBD1; abundance: once
CDR3aa: CASSAGNGQARYGYTF; CDR3nt: TGTGCCAGCAGCGCCGGTAATGGACAGGCTCGCTATGGCTACACCTTC; v_gene: TRBV9; j_gene: TRBJ1-2; d_gene: TRBD1; abundance: -
CDR3aa: CAISEGGSTDTQYF; CDR3nt: TGTGCCATCAGTGAGGGAGGTAGCACAGATACGCAGTATTTT; v_gene: TRBV10-3; j_gene: TRBJ2-3; d_gene: -; abundance: -
CDR3aa: CASSLGGFAPLHF; CDR3nt: TGTGCCAGCAGCTTGGGAGGATTCGCACCCCTCCACTTT; v_gene: TRBV5-4; j_gene: TRBJ1-6; d_gene: -; abundance: -
CDR3aa: CASSDLTGPMNEQYF; CDR3nt: TGCGCCAGCAGTGACCTGACAGGGCCCATGAACGAGCAGTACTTC; v_gene: TRBV23-1; j_gene: TRBJ2-7; d_gene: TRBD1; abundance: -
CDR3aa: CAWKSWDKTNYGYTF; CDR3nt: TGTGCCTGGAAATCTTGGGACAAGACTAACTATGGCTACACCTTC; v_gene: TRBV30; j_gene: TRBJ1-2; d_gene: -; abundance: few
CDR3aa: CASSLVPDSPLHF; CDR3nt: TGCGCCAGCAGCTTGGTGCCGGATTCACCCCTCCACTTT; v_gene: TRBV5-1; j_gene: TRBJ1-6; d_gene: -; abundance: -